This is a list of T cell receptor beta chains from one sample in a study of blood T cells in healthy people across ages. MiXCR, applied by TCRdb to the 5' RACE reads, yields one record per CDR3 protein. The table lists more than 1 million distinct CDR3 sequences, 45% of them singletons, with 18% in the top ten. The material sequenced was blood. All receptors come from a woman aged 60-75 years in good health. Both conserved end residues are part of each CDR3. The D gene is left open where the match is weak. Rows may omit the clone size; those that give it use once, few, many or a size class.

cdr3_nt cdr3_aa v_call clone_size d_call j_call
TGTGCCAGCAGCCATGACAGGGGAGCCAAAAACATTCAGTACTTC CASSHDRGAKNIQYF TRBV3-1 few TRBD1 TRBJ2-4
TGCGCCAGCAGCTTAGGACCGATCTACGAGCAGTACTTC CASSLGPIYEQYF TRBV5-1 few . TRBJ2-7
TGTGCCAGCAGCTTAGGCCATAACAAACAAGAGACCCAGTACTTC CASSLGHNKQETQYF TRBV11-3 . . TRBJ2-5
TGTGCCATCAGGGGGGAGGGGGCCTACGAGCAGTACTTC CAIRGEGAYEQYF TRBV10-3 many . TRBJ2-7
TGTGCCAGCAGTTCAACGACCGACGCCCTCTCTGGGGCCAACGTCCTGACTTTC CASSSTTDALSGANVLTF TRBV6-5 . . TRBJ2-6
TGTGCCACCAGCAGGGCGGACGCAACTAATGAAAAACTGTTTTTT CATSRADATNEKLFF TRBV15 . . TRBJ1-4
TGCAGTGCCAGCCTAGCGGGAGTTCTCGACGAGCAGTACTTC CSASLAGVLDEQYF TRBV20-1 . TRBD2 TRBJ2-7
TGTGCCAGCAGGCGCGGGGGTATTGAAAAAAACATTCAGTACTTC CASRRGGIEKNIQYF TRBV27 . TRBD2 TRBJ2-4
TGCAGTGCTAGAGACGGGCCCCGCGGGAGGTTCTTC CSARDGPRGRFF TRBV20-1 . TRBD2 TRBJ2-1
TGTGCCAGCAGACATTACGGCAGTGAGCAGTACTTC CASRHYGSEQYF TRBV6-2/TRBV6-3 . . TRBJ2-7
TGCAGCGTTGAAAAGTTCAGGGGTCAGCCCCAGCATTTT CSVEKFRGQPQHF TRBV29-1 few . TRBJ1-5
TGTGCCAGCAGCTCCGATACGGGAAACGATATGGAGACCCAGTACTTC CASSSDTGNDMETQYF TRBV7-8 . . TRBJ2-5
TGCAGTGCTAGAGATGGGGCAGGGAGTAGTGAGACCCAGTACTTC CSARDGAGSSETQYF TRBV20-1 . . TRBJ2-5
TGTGCCAGCAGCCAAACAGACAGAAATGAGCAGTTCTTC CASSQTDRNEQFF TRBV3-1 few . TRBJ2-1
TGTGCTAGCGATCCGGGACAGGGCTACGAGCAGTACTTC CASDPGQGYEQYF TRBV12-5 . TRBD1 TRBJ2-7
TGCGCCACCAGCAGGTCGATGGGGAACTCCTACGAGCAGTACTTC CATSRSMGNSYEQYF TRBV15 . . TRBJ2-7
TGTGCCAGCGGCCGCGGACAGGGGCTCACAGCTTTCTTT CASGRGQGLTAFF TRBV12-3/TRBV12-4 . TRBD1 TRBJ1-1
TGTGCCAGCAGTTACTCGGTGACTAGCGGGAGCTCCTACGAGCAGTACTTC CASSYSVTSGSSYEQYF TRBV6-6 few TRBD2 TRBJ2-7
TGTGCCAGCAGTTTTGACAGCACAGATACGCAGTATTTT CASSFDSTDTQYF TRBV12-3/TRBV12-4 few . TRBJ2-3
TGTGCCAGCAGTTTAGGCACTAGCGATGAGCAGTTCTTC CASSLGTSDEQFF TRBV12-3/TRBV12-4 . TRBD2 TRBJ2-1
TGTGCCAGCAGCGCACAGGGGGCTGGCAAAGAGACCCAGTACTTC CASSAQGAGKETQYF TRBV7-2 few TRBD1 TRBJ2-5
TGCAGTGCTCCAATCCCGGGACTAGCAGATACGCAGTATTTT CSAPIPGLADTQYF TRBV20-1 few TRBD2 TRBJ2-3
TGTGCCAGCAGTTTAGAAGGGGACGAGCAGTACTTC CASSLEGDEQYF TRBV28 many . TRBJ2-7
TGCAGCGGGAGGGACAGTTACCTCGGAGATACGCAGTATTTT CSGRDSYLGDTQYF TRBV29-1 many . TRBJ2-3
TGCAGCGTTAGGGACCGGCGGTCGGAGACCCAGTACTTC CSVRDRRSETQYF TRBV29-1 . . TRBJ2-5
TGTGCCAGCAGTGAATTAGGAGGATTAGGGCAGTACCAAGAGACCCAGTACTTC CASSELGGLGQYQETQYF TRBV25-1 many . TRBJ2-5
TGTGCCAGCAGTTTAATTAATAGGATTCAGCTAGCGGGAGAACGGTACAATGAGCAGTTCTTC CASSLINRIQLAGERYNEQFF TRBV12-3/TRBV12-4 few TRBD2 TRBJ2-1
TGTGCCAGCAGCTTAGGTAGCGGAGGCTGGTTTGGTCCCCACGACAATGAGCAGTTCTTC CASSLGSGGWFGPHDNEQFF TRBV7-2 few . TRBJ2-1
TGTGCCAGCAGCTCGACAGGGATCCACGAGCAGTACTTC CASSSTGIHEQYF TRBV7-9 . TRBD1 TRBJ2-7
TGTGCCAGCAGCCGCGGGAGTGACACCGGGGAGCTGTTTTTT CASSRGSDTGELFF TRBV7-2 . TRBD2 TRBJ2-2
TGTGCCAGCAGCTTGGGGGGAGGGCCGGTCACGCAGTATTTT CASSLGGGPVTQYF TRBV7-2 . TRBD2 TRBJ2-3
TGTGCCAGCAGCGGACGACAGGGGGCAACTAATGAAAAACTGTTTTTT CASSGRQGATNEKLFF TRBV11-2 . TRBD1 TRBJ1-4
TGTGCCAGCAGCTTACCTCGGGGCAATGAGCAGTTCTTC CASSLPRGNEQFF TRBV7-6 few . TRBJ2-1
TGTGCCAGCAGCCTAGCCCCCAAGAGGGGCTATGGCTACACCTTC CASSLAPKRGYGYTF TRBV7-2 . . TRBJ1-2
TGTGCCAGCAGGCCATCAGGGGCTAACTATGGCTACACCTTC CASRPSGANYGYTF TRBV28 . . TRBJ1-2
TGTGCCAGCAGCTACAGACAGGGGGGCAATGAGCAGTTCTTC CASSYRQGGNEQFF TRBV7-9 few TRBD1 TRBJ2-1
TGTGCCAGCAGCTGGACGACTAGTCTCACCGCCAAAAACATTCAGTACTTC CASSWTTSLTAKNIQYF TRBV7-2 . . TRBJ2-4
TGTGCCAGCAGCTTGATGTCGACTAGCGGTAATGAGCAGTTCTTC CASSLMSTSGNEQFF TRBV7-8 . TRBD2 TRBJ2-1
TGTGCCAGCAGTGAAGGCCAGACCCCCAACACTGAAGCTTTCTTT CASSEGQTPNTEAFF TRBV6-1 . . TRBJ1-1
TGTGCCAGCAGCTTAACGTATACCAGGGTGGGCTACGAGCAGTACTTT CASSLTYTRVGYEQYF TRBV7-3 few . TRBJ2-7
TGTGCCATCAGTGAAAATCCCGGGACAGGGGGCAGCGAGACCCAGTACTTC CAISENPGTGGSETQYF TRBV10-3 . TRBD1 TRBJ2-5
TGCAGTGTCACCTATGACCGCGAGCAGTACTTC CSVTYDREQYF TRBV20-1 few . TRBJ2-7
TGTGCCAGCAGCTTAGATCCGGGAGTGGCCTACAATGAGCAGTTCTTC CASSLDPGVAYNEQFF TRBV11-2 . . TRBJ2-1
TGTGCCAGCAGCTCCCAGGGGAGGGGAGAGACCCAGTACTTC CASSSQGRGETQYF TRBV11-3 few . TRBJ2-5
TGTGCCAGCAGTTGGGGGACAGACACAGATACGCAGTATTTT CASSWGTDTDTQYF TRBV6-6 . TRBD1 TRBJ2-3
TGTGCCAGCAGGTTACAGGGAAGCCCCTCAATAGAGCAGTTCTTC CASRLQGSPSIEQFF TRBV12-3/TRBV12-4 . . TRBJ2-1
TGTGCCATCAGTGATACAGGGGGCAATGGCTACACCTTC CAISDTGGNGYTF TRBV10-3 . TRBD1 TRBJ1-2
TGCAGTGCTAGAGAGGGGACATCAACTCCCTACGAGCAGTACTTC CSAREGTSTPYEQYF TRBV20-1 once . TRBJ2-7
TGTGCCAGCTCACCCCGACCGCCTTACTCCTACGAGCAGTACTTC CASSPRPPYSYEQYF TRBV18 few . TRBJ2-7
TGTGCCTGGGAGACAGGGGGAAGAGGCTACACCTTC CAWETGGRGYTF TRBV30 once TRBD1 TRBJ1-2
TGTGCCAGCAGTTCTCTCAGTGGGCGGGCTGAGCAGTTCTTC CASSSLSGRAEQFF TRBV6-5 . . TRBJ2-1
TGTGCCATCCGGGACAGGGGACGTCACGGGGAGCTGTTTTTT CAIRDRGRHGELFF TRBV6-1 . TRBD1 TRBJ2-2
TGTGCCAGCAGTCCCGGGACAGGGACTGGCGAGCAGTACTTC CASSPGTGTGEQYF TRBV12-3/TRBV12-4 few TRBD1 TRBJ2-7
TGCGCCAGCAGCCAAGATATGACGGGATGGGGTAATGAGCAGTTCTTC CASSQDMTGWGNEQFF TRBV4-3 . . TRBJ2-1
TGTGCCAGCAGCTCCGGGACTAGCGGGAACCTACAAGAGACCCAGTACTTC CASSSGTSGNLQETQYF TRBV13 . TRBD2 TRBJ2-5